This TCR beta chain comes out of a study of T-cell reconstitution after alpha-beta-depleted transplantation in children. TCRbeta library construction was performed incorporating unique molecular identifiers. A single record per CDR3 protein comes from TCRdb applying MiXCR to the PCR reads. The table includes hundreds of thousands of distinct CDR3 sequences, 13% detected once. In this sample, this clonotype turned up a few times. The CDR3 is 14 residues long. Trimming took 6 bases from V and 0 from J, leaving 9 bases between them. Germline CDR1 SNHLY, CDR2 FYNNEI. This sequence originates from a human donor who donated a stem cell graft to a child with Fanconi anemia. The genes are TRBV2 and TRBJ1-5; D is unclear. The specimen comprised PBMCs, sampled from the stem cell graft. The CDR3 DNA is TGTGCCAGCAGCCGGGATTTTAGCAATCAGCCCCAGCATTTT. This translates into CASSRDFSNQPQHF.